The sequence of this T cell receptor (beta chain) was determined in a study of blood T cell repertoires in COVID-19. Study summary: The United States, Italy and Spain provided the acute and convalescent COVID-19 samples.

The CDR3 consists of 16 residues. V lost 1 base and J 4 bases, leaving 17 bases between the germline ends. The germline CDR1 and CDR2 sequences are MDHEN and SYDVKM. Libraries were prepared by immunoSEQ multiplex PCR; TCRdb keeps only in-frame clonotypes and omits some of them. This repertoire shows a few hundred thousand clones, 87% found once; its top ten account for around 7%. The receptor's source is a man younger than 40 in a cohort exposed to, infected with or recovered from COVID-19 (not recorded which). Material for sequencing was PBMCs or T cells enriched from blood (not recorded which). The chain employs TRBV28 and TRBJ2-7; TRBD1 is a possible D gene (5 bases). CDR3 DNA: TGTGCCAGCAGTTTATTGACAGCCAGAGCACCTTACGAGCAGTACTTC. Residues: CASSLLTARAPYEQYF.